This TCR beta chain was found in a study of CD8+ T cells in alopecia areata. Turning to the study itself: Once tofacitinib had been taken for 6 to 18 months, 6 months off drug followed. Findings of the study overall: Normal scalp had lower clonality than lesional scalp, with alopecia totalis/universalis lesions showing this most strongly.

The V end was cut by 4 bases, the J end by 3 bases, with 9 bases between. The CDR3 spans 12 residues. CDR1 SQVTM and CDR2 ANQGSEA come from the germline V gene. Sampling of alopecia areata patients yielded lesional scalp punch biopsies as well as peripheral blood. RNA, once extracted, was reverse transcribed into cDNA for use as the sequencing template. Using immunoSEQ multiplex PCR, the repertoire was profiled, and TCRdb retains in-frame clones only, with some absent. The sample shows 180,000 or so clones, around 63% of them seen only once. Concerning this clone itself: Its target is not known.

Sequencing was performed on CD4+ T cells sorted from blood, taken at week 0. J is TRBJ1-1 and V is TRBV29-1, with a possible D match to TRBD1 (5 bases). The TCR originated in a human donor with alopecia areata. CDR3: CSVVWGDTEAFF. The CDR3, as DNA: TGCAGCGTTGTTTGGGGGGACACTGAAGCTTTCTTT.